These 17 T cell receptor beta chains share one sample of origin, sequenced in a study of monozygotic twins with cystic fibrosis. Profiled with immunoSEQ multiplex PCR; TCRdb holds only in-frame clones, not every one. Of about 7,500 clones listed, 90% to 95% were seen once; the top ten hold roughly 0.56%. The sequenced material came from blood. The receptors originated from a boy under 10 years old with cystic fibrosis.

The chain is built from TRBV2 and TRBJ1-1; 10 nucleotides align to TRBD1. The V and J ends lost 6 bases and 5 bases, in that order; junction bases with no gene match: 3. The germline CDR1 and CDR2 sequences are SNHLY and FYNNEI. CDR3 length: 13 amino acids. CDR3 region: CASRTGGSTEAFF. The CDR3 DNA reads TGTGCCAGCAGGACAGGGGGCTCGACTGAAGCTTTCTTT.

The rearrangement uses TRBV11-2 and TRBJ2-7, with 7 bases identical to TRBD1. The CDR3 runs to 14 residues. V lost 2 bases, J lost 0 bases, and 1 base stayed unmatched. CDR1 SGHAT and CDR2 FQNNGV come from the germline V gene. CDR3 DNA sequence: TGTGCCAGCAGCTTAAGGGGGCTCTCCTACGAGCAGTACTTC. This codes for CASSLRGLSYEQYF.

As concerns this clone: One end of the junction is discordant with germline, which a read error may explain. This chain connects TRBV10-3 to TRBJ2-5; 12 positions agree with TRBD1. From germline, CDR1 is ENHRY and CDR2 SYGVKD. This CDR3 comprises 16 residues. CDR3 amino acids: CAVSESGQGAGETQYF. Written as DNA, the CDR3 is TGTGCCGTCAGTGAGTCGGGACAGGGGGCAGGGGAGACCCAGTACTTC.

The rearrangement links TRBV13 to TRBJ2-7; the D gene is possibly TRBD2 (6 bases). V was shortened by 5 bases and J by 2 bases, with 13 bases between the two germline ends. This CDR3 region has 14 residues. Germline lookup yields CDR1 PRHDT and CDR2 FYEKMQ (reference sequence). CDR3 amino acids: CASSLRGVTYEQYF. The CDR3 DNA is TGTGCCAGCAGCCTGCGGGGTGTGACCTACGAGCAGTACTTC.

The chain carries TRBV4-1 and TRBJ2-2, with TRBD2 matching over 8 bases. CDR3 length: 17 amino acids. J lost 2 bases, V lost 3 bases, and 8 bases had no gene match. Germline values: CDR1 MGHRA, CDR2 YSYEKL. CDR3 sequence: CASSHPSGGTNTGELFF. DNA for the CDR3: TGCGCCAGCAGCCACCCGAGCGGGGGAACCAACACCGGGGAGCTGTTTTTT.

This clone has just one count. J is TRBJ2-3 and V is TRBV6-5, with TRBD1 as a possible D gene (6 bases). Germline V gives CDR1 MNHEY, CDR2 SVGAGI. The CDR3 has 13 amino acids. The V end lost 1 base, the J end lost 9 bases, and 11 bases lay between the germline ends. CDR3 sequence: CASSYFPGETQYF. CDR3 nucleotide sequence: TGTGCCAGCAGTTACTTCCCAGGGGAGACGCAGTATTTT.

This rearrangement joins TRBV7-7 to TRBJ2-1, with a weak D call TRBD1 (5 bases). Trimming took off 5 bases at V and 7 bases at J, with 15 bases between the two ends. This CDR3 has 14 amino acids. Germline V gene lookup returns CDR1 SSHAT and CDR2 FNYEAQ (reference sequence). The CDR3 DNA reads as TGTGCCAGCAGCCAGATGACAGTAGGAAATGAGCAGTTCTTC. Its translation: CASSQMTVGNEQFF.

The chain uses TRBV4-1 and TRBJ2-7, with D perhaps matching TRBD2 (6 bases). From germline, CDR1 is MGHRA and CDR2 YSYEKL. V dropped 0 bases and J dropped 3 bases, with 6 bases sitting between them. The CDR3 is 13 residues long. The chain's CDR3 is CASSQETSYEQYF. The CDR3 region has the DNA TGCGCCAGCAGCCAAGAGACTAGCTACGAGCAGTACTTC.

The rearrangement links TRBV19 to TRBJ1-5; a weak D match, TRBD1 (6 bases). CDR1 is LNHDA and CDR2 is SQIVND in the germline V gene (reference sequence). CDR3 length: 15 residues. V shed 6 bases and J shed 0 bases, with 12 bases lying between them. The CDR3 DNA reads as TGTGCCAGTAGATCGGGACACCTTAGCAATCAGCCCCAGCATTTT. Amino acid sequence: CASRSGHLSNQPQHF.

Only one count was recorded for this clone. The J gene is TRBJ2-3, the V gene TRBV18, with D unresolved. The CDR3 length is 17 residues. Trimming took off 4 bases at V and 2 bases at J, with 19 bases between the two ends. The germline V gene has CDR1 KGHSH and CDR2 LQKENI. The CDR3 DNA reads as TGTGCCAGCTCACTTGTCCCCCCCGGAGATTTCACAGATACGCAGTATTTT. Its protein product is CASSLVPPGDFTDTQYF. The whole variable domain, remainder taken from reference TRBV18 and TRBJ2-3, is NAGVMQNPRHLVRRRGQEARLRCSPMKGHSHVYWYRQLPEEGLKFMVYLQKENIIDESGMPKERFSAEFPKEGPSILRIQQVVRGDSAAYFCASSLVPPGDFTDTQYFGPGTRLTVL.

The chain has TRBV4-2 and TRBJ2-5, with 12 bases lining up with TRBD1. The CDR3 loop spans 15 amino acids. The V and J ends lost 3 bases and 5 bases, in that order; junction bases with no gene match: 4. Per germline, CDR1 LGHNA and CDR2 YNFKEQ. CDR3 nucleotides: TGTGCCAGCAGCCAGGGACAGGGGGCGTCTGAGACCCAGTACTTC. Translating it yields CASSQGQGASETQYF.

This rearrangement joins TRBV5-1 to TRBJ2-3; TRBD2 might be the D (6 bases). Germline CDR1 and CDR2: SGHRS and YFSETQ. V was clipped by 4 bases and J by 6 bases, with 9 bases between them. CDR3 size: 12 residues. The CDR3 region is CASSHGTDTQYF. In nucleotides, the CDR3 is TGCGCCAGCAGCCACGGGACTGATACGCAGTATTTT.

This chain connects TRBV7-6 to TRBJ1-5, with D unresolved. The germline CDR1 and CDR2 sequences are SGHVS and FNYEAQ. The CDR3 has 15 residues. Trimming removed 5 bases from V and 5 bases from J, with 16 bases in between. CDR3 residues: CASSAWPVKDQPQHF. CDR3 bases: TGTGCCAGCAGCGCGTGGCCCGTTAAGGATCAGCCCCAGCATTTT.

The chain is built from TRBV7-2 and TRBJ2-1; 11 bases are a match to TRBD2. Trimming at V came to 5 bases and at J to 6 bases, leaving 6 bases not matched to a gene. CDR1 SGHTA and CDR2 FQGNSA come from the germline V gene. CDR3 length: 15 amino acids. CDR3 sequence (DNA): TGTGCCAGCAGCCGTAGCGGGGGGGCCCCCAATGAGCAGTTCTTC. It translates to CASSRSGGAPNEQFF.

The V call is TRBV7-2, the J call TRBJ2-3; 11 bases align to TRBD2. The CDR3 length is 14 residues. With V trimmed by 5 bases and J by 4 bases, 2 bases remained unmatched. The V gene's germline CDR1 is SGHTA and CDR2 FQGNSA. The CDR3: CASSLSGGADTQYF. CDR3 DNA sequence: TGTGCCAGCAGCCTTAGCGGGGGGGCAGATACGCAGTATTTT.

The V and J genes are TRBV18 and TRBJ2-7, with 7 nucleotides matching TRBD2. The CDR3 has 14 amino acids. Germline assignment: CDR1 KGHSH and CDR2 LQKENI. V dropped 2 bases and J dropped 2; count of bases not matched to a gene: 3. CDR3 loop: CASSPREGTYEQYF. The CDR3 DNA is TGTGCCAGCTCACCAAGGGAGGGGACCTACGAGCAGTACTTC.

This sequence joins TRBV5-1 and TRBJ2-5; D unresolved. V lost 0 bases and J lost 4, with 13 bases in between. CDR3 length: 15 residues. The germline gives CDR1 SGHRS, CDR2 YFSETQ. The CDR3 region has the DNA TGCGCCAGCAGCTTGGCCTTGCCCCCGGCAGAGACCCAGTACTTC. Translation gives CASSLALPPAETQYF.